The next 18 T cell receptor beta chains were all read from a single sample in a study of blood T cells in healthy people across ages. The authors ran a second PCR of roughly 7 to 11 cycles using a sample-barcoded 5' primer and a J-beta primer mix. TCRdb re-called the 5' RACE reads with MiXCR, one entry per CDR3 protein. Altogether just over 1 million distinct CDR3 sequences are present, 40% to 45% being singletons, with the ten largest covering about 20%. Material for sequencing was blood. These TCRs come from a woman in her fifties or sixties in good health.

The CDR3 sequence is CATGGGPAQETQYF. The CDR3 nucleotides are TGTGCCACGGGTGGAGGACCGGCACAAGAGACCCAGTACTTC. The chain links TRBV10-3 to TRBJ2-5; tentative D call: TRBD2 (5 bases). Trimming took off 10 bases at V and 2 bases at J, with 17 bases between the two ends. The CDR3 is 14 amino acids. Germline V gives CDR1 ENHRY, CDR2 SYGVKD.

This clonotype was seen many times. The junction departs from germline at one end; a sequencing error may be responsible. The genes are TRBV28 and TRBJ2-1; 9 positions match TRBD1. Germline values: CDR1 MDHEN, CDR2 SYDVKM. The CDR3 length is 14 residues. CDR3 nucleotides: TGCGCCAGCAGCCTTTCCGGGACAGGGAATGAGCAGTTCTTC. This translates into CASSLSGTGNEQFF.

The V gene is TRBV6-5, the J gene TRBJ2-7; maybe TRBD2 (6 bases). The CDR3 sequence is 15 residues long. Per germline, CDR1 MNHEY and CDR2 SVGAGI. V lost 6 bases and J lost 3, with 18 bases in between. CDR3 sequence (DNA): TGTGCCAGCAGGTTTACCGGGACTGCGGGCTACGAGCAGTACTTC. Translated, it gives CASRFTGTAGYEQYF.

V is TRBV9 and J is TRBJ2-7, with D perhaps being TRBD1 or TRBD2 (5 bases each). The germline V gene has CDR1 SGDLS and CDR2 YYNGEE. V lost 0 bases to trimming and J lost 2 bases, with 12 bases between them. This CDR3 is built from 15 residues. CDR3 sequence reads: CASSVDSGPAYEQYF. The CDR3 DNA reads TGTGCCAGCAGCGTAGATTCGGGACCGGCCTACGAGCAGTACTTC.

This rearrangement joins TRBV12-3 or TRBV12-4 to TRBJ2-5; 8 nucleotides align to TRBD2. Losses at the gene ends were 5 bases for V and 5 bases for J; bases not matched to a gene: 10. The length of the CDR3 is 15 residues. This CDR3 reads CASSPSGRDGETQYF. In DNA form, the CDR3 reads TGTGCCAGCAGTCCCAGCGGGAGAGATGGTGAGACCCAGTACTTC.

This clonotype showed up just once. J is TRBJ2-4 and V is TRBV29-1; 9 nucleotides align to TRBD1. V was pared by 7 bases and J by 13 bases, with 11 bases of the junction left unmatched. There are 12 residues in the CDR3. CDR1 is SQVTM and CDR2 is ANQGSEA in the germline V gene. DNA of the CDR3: TGCAGCGCCCGGACAGGGGTTGATGAGCAGTACTTC. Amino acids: CSARTGVDEQYF.

The chain's CDR3 is CASSRDSEETQYF. CDR3 sequence (DNA): TGTGCCAGCAGTCGGGACAGCGAAGAGACCCAGTACTTC. V gene TRBV12-3 or TRBV12-4 combines with J gene TRBJ2-4, with 7 bases lining up with TRBD1. Near its end, the DNA agrees better with TRBJ2-5, so the J call may be wrong. The CDR3 runs 13 residues.

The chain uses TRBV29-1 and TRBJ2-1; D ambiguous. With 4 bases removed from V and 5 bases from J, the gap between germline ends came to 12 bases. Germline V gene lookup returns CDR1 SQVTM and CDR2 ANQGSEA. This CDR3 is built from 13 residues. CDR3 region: CSVGLRLNNEQFF. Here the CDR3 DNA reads TGCAGCGTTGGTTTAAGACTCAACAATGAGCAGTTCTTC.

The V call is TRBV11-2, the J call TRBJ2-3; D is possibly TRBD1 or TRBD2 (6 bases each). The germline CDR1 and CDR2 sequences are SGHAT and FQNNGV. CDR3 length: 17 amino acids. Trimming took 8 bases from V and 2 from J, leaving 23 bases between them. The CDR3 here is CASCCAGWGAHTDTQYF. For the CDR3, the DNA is TGTGCCAGCTGTTGTGCGGGATGGGGGGCACACACAGATACGCAGTATTTT.

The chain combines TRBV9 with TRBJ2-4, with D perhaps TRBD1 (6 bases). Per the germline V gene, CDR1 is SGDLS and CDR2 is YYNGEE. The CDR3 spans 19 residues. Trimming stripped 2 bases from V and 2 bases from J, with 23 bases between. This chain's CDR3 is CASSVGFGGRGETKNIQYF. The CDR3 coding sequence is TGTGCCAGCAGCGTCGGGTTTGGGGGCAGGGGCGAAACCAAAAACATTCAGTACTTC. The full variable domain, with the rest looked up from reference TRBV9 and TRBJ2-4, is DSGVTQTPKHLITATGQRVTLRCSPRSGDLSVYWYQQSLDQGLQFLIQYYNGEERAKGNILERFSAQQFPDLHSELNLSSLELGDSALYFCASSVGFGGRGETKNIQYFGAGTRLSVL.

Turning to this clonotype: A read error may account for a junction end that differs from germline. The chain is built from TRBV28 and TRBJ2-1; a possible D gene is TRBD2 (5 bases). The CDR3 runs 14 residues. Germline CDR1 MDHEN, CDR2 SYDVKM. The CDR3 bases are TGTGCCAGCCTCTTAGGTAGCGAGTACAATGAGCAGTACTTT. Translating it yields CASLLGSEYNEQYF.

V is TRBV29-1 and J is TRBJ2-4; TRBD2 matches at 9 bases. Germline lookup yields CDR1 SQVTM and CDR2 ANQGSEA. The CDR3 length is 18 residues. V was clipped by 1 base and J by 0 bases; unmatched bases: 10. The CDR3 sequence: CSVEVSRGGTKAKNIQYF. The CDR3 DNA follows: TGCAGCGTTGAAGTCTCGCGGGGGGGCACCAAAGCCAAAAACATTCAGTACTTC.

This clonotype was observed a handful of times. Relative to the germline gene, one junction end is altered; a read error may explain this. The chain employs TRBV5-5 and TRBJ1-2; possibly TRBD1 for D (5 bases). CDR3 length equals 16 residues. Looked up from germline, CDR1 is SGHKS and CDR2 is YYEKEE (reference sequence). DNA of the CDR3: TGTGCCAGCAGCCCAAACCGGGACCCGGTAAACTATGGCTTCACCTTC. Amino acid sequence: CASSPNRDPVNYGFTF.

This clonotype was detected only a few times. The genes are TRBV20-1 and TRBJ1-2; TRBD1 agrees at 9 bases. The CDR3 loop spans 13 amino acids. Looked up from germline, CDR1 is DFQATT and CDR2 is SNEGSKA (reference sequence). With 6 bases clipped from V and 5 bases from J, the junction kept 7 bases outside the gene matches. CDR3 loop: CSAEQGADYGYTF. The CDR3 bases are TGCAGTGCGGAACAGGGGGCGGATTATGGCTACACCTTC.

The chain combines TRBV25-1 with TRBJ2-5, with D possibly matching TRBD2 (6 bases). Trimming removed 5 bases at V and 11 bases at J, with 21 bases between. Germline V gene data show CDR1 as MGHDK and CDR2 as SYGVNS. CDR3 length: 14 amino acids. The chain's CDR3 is CASSPLGGGDEQYF. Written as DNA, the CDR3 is TGTGCCAGCAGTCCGCTGGGGGGTGGGGATGAGCAGTACTTC.

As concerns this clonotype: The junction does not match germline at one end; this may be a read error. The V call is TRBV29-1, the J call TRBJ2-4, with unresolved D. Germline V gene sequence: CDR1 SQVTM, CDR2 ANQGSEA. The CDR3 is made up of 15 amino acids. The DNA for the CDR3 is TGCAGCGTTGGGCAGGCGAGATTAGCCGAAAACATTCAGTACTTC. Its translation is CSVGQARLAENIQYF.

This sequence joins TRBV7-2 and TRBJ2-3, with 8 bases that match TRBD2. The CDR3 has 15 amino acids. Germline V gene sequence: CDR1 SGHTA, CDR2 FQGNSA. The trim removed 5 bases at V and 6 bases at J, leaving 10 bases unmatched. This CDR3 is CASSARITGGDTQYF. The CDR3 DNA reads TGTGCCAGCAGCGCCCGGATAACGGGAGGGGATACGCAGTATTTT.

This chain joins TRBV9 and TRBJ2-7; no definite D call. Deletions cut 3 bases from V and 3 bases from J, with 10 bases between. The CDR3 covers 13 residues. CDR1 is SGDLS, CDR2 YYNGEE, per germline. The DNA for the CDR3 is TGTGCCAGCAGCGGCCCCTGGGGCTACGAGCAGTACTTC. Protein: CASSGPWGYEQYF.